This entry describes one T cell receptor beta chain. Its antigen has not been determined. No base qualities exist here, and no much larger clone lies one base off it. The sample comes from a study of T cell responses to AZD1222 COVID-19 vaccine (dated by TCRdb to the early 2020s). Concerning the study at large: Because spike-specific TCR depth and breadth did not differ between the two schedules, AZD1222 recipients who got a second dose at roughly 4 weeks were pooled with those who got a second dose at roughly 12 weeks. TCR sequencing covered 230 to 250 trial participants: 207 given two doses of AZD1222 and about 26 given two doses of MenACWY control vaccine. Trial participants were enrolled by age into 18-55, 56-69 and 70-plus year subgroups, with roughly 160, 29 and 62 TCR-sequenced participants respectively. General conclusions and limits of the study: Epitopes outside the regions mutated in the B.1.351 and B.1.1.7 variants were reportedly recognized by nearly half of the unique spike-specific TCRs. Because no day 14 peak-response samples were available, repertoires were characterized only after the peak T cell response. Conclusions about previously exposed vaccinees are limited, since just a handful of AZD1222 recipients were seropositive for SARS-CoV-2 at baseline. The whole spike protein was spanned by vaccine-associated CD4 TCRs, and dominant responses were seen in regions 160-218 and 743-854. The 56-69-year group was small, and its depth increase did not reach significance, likely because of low power. Participants were mostly white British, with more females than males. The authors suggested clonal diversity may have been underestimated. Spike-specific TCR breadth and depth rose significantly after two AZD1222 doses compared with day 0 and with MenACWY recipients.

CDR1 and CDR2, per the germline V gene (reference sequence), are SGHNT and YYREEE. The germline V end is reduced by 3 bases and the J end by 6 bases; junction bases left unmatched: 3. Including cysteine and phenylalanine, the CDR3 has 13 amino acids. The CDR3 DNA has 39 bases and is translated from base 1. The CDR3 regions of human TCRbeta chains were analyzed by immunosequencing. The published analysis was carried out like this. Repertoire TCRs were matched against a reference library of SARS-CoV-2-specific TCRs generated with the MIRA antigen-specificity platform. Breadth was defined as the fraction of unique TCRs that were SARS-CoV-2-associated. Depth was defined as the fraction of total T cells that were SARS-CoV-2-associated. Each spike-specific TCR was assigned to its reactive spike region and to a CD4 or CD8 class using the MIRA data. Log10-transformed breadth and depth values were compared by one-way ANOVA with Sidak's multiple comparisons tests. The immuneACCESS repertoire file appears here via TCRdb, limited to in-frame rearrangements. These files lack a portion of the clones; in checked studies, under half of the deficit traces to unresolved V genes, and the cause of the others is not known. For V, J and clone size, that table is used; D and trimming come from the DNA. The sample table contains some 83,000 clones; only one count was recorded for approximately 85% of them. The ten largest clones take up roughly 8.7% of the sample.

The sample's time point label, in plain terms: baseline before first vaccination. Samples from vaccinated people were obtained from the UK trials COV001 and COV002, which included a single-blind randomized controlled phase 2/3 trial of AZD1222 (ChAdOx1 nCoV-19) in healthy adults. Trial participant PBMC samples were collected at day 0 and day 28 after the second dose for TCRbeta chain sequencing. This receptor was taken from an adult in good health. The chain joins TRBV5-4 to TRBJ2-1, with TRBD1 matching 7 junction bases. Sequencing used peripheral blood, obtained on day 0 of AZD1222 vaccination. The CDR3 in this case is CASSSAGGNEQFF. Here is the DNA: TGTGCCAGCAGCTCCGCAGGGGGCAATGAGCAGTTCTTC. Reference TRBV5-4 and TRBJ2-1 genes cover what lies past the CDR3, so the full variable domain is ETGVTQSPTHLIKTRGQQVTLRCSSQSGHNTVSWYQQALGQGPQFIFQYYREEENGRGNFPPRFSGLQFPNYSSELNVNALELDDSALYLCASSSAGGNEQFFGPGTRLTVL.